The TCR beta chain described here comes from a study of cytomegalovirus exposure and HLA in healthy donors (dated by TCRdb to about 2017). Turning to the overall study: An earlier analysis of roughly 500 of the donors reported approximately 300 Gb of sequence data and around 110 million unique TCR beta sequences obtained from around 170 million T cells. Every repertoire in the discovery cohort had been generated on one and the same sequencing platform. The genetic ancestry cluster associated with self-reported Caucasian donors included roughly four fifths of the approximately 400 genotyped donors. Using immunosequencing, the study profiled T cell repertoires from around 670 subjects and related those repertoires to cytomegalovirus serostatus. Among 398 genotyped donors of the cohort, an average of about 240,000 unique TCR beta nucleotide sequences were sequenced per donor, roughly 20% of them non-productive. Around 330 gigabases of sequencing data and tens of millions of unique TCR sequences made up an early release that covered roughly 670 HLA-typed donors. To decide whether each TCR beta V gene segment behaved as functional or pseudogenic, an earlier analysis of approximately 620 of the donors relied on high-throughput TCR beta sequencing. In a later analysis, previously published TCR beta repertoires from about 670 donors were re-analyzed and high-resolution HLA genotyping was added so that TCR occurrence patterns could be studied. Roughly 5 DR-DQ haplotypes were handled as single units for association and clustering because linkage in the cohort was strong. The study combined high-throughput TCR immunosequencing, statistical association of individual TCRs with disease status, and machine learning to predict cytomegalovirus infection status. HLA typing covered class I and class II loci at four-digit resolution. A later genetic analysis took genome-wide SNP genotypes for about three fifths of the 666 donors and used that subset as a discovery cohort. The aim of the study was to test whether cataloging public T cell receptors could identify signatures of past pathogen exposure. Rather than using new phenotypic data, the later analysis identified candidate immune exposures from TCR beta sequences and from how often those sequences occurred across donors. Typing coverage differed by locus: A, B, C, DRB1 and DQB1 were typed in roughly 620-630 donors, DQA1 in 522, DPA1 in some 610, and DPB1 in around 490. Besides the first cohort of more than 650 subjects, a separate validation cohort made up of 95 to 150 different subjects was used. Donor age, sex, ethnicity and CMV serostatus were collected together with the repertoire data. Points the paper makes about the study in general: The authors suggested that the approach could potentially be extended to other disease states and immunological phenotypes. A further reported finding was that TCR beta sequences accurately predicted the HLA-A and HLA-B alleles for most subjects in the first cohort. The classifier was reported to diagnose cytomegalovirus status with high specificity and sensitivity in both the original and validation cohorts. According to a later analysis, TCR association rates differed among HLA loci, with DRB1 alleles showing the most associated TCRs and HLA-C alleles showing the fewest. Three of the identified cytomegalovirus-associated TCR beta chains were confirmed in vitro to be specific for cytomegalovirus antigens. The study listed approximately 150 TCR beta chains as associated with cytomegalovirus. The only immune exposure information available for the cohort was CMV serostatus. The sequencing pipeline was judged likely to have produced a cluster of highly shared sequence variants as a technical artifact. The earlier analysis of some 560 of the donors excluded roughly 17 rarely observed V segments, including chromosome 9 orphons, because counts were too low. In a later analysis, HLA-associated TCR beta chains were found to be more clonally expanded and to have lower generation probabilities than equally common non-associated chains. In an earlier analysis of a few hundred of the donors, most TCR beta V segments were observed in productive rearrangements about 90% or about 30% of the time, broadly matching IMGT annotations. Because HLA typing was missing for some donors at each locus, association tests included only the typed subset. This cohort had only TCR beta chains sequenced, and the lack of alpha or paired-chain data limited which features could be detected. According to a later analysis, parvovirus B19, influenza, CMV and Epstein-Barr virus appeared linked to several top co-occurrence clusters. Some IMGT-functional V segments, including TRBV6-2 and TRBV6-3, could not be told apart with the 87-base-pair reads, so those segments were excluded. Correlated functional status among segregating V segments might reflect linkage disequilibrium, but an unknown experimental factor could not be ruled out. V-gene and J-gene trimming of TCR beta chains was associated with a missense DCLRE1C variant in a later genetic analysis, and the association was replicated in an independent cohort. Presence/absence analyses assumed roughly uniform sequencing depth across donors, an assumption that may not hold. According to a later analysis, most CMV-associated TCR beta chains appeared to be HLA-restricted, and the HLA associations seemed to be driven largely by CMV exposure. Strong co-occurrence of HLA alleles, especially DR and DQ, made assigning TCR associations to individual alleles difficult. A later genetic analysis reported fewer N-insertions in productive TCRs among donors in an Asian-associated ancestry cluster than the approximately 670-donor mean. A later analysis associated approximately 17,000 TCR beta sequences with specific HLA alleles at a false discovery rate of 0.05. Most TCR sequences were seen in very few donors, while some public TCRs were found in many individuals.

The CDR3 covers 13 residues, taking in both the cysteine and the phenylalanine. Kept here is only the CDR3 DNA, which spans 39 bases and is read in frame from base 1. At the junction V is shortened by 0 bases and J by 8 bases, with 10 bases in between. Sequences LGHNT (CDR1) and FRNRAP (CDR2) are obtained from the germline V gene. Libraries were built with the immunoSEQ multiplex PCR assay. For the multiplex PCR, a mixture combining 60 forward primers for TCR Vbeta segments and 13 reverse primers for TCR Jbeta segments was used. A multiplex PCR assay on genomic DNA amplified the CDR3 region of rearranged TCR beta genes. The Illumina HiSeq System was used to sequence the amplified TCR beta libraries as 87-base-pair reads. The authors processed their data as follows. Across the roughly 670 repertoires, a later analysis counted 78 million or so unique TCR beta chains, 8.5 million to 12 million of which were shared by at least two donors. A nearest-neighbor algorithm error-corrected the raw reads and collapsed the reads into unique sequences, merging closely related sequences to remove PCR and sequencing errors. V, D and J gene segments were assigned by aligning CDR3 sequences to IMGT reference sequences. For a sequence to be retained, a match of at least six nucleotides to both a V gene segment and a J gene segment was required. Rearrangements were classified as productive when the CDR3 lacked stop codons and remained in frame with V and J, and all other rearrangements were classified as non-productive. Following IMGT convention, CDR3 was defined as the stretch from the second conserved V-encoded cysteine up to the conserved J-encoded phenylalanine. The earlier analysis of a few hundred of the donors excluded any sequence lacking an unambiguous match to a single V gene segment. In an earlier analysis of several hundred of the donors, V segments were called functional above 56.7% productive rearrangements and were called segregating when the between-donor standard deviation exceeded 5%. A statistical classification framework was developed to diagnose cytomegalovirus status using the catalog of TCR beta chain sequences. V and J gene assignment, in a later analysis, came from comparing TCR nucleotide sequences with IMGT/GENE-DB human TR gene sequences. Using the TCRdist pipeline, a later analysis assigned CDR3 sequences along with most-parsimonious VDJ recombination scenarios. In a later analysis, each TCR beta chain was defined by its CDR3 amino acid sequence together with its V-gene family, and reads lacking a unique V-gene family were excluded. A later analysis removed several hundred highly shared, low-generation-probability nucleotide sequences to deal with suspected cross-contamination and a sequencing artifact. In a later analysis, a clonal expansion index for each public chain was calculated from normalized within-repertoire ranks of inferred template counts. A later analysis computed generation probabilities with a VDJ recombination model fitted to out-of-frame rearrangements, and checked the results against IGoR. Hypergeometric tests were used in a later analysis to score TCR-TCR, TCR-HLA and TCR-CMV co-occurrence, with a repertoire-size bias correction applied to the TCR pairs. In a later analysis, false discovery rates were estimated by permuting HLA or CMV assignments 20 times. In a later analysis, co-occurring TCRs were grouped using DBSCAN, with TCRdist sequence similarity added in when clustering inside HLA-allele-positive subsets. Co-occurrence clustering excluded repertoires with fewer than 30,000 or more than 120,000 public chains, plus five with anomalous nucleotide sharing. Here the immuneACCESS table is served through TCRdb, limited to in-frame sequences with V and J called. Missing clones are a known gap in these copies; in checked studies unresolved V genes cover under half, and the rest lacks a known reason. V and J calls and clone size are copied from that table; D and trimming were computed from the DNA. Recorded for this sample are fewer than 350,000 clones; roughly 90% of them occurred a single time. In total, the top ten clones hold approximately 2% of the sample.

The cohort consisted of 650 to 850 healthy bone marrow donors. At the time of sampling, every cohort member was nominally healthy, though immune exposures that went unrecorded were likely present. The donor tested CMV seronegative, placing the donor among the approximately 360 seronegative members of the cohort. A peripheral blood sample was provided by each donor, and peripheral blood mononuclear cells were used for TCR beta sequencing. The Qiagen DNeasy Blood Extraction Kit was used to extract genomic DNA from the blood cell samples. A single count supports this clone. Its antigen is currently not known. No base-level quality is on record; no much larger clone is a single base apart.

Sequencing was performed on PBMCs. The chain joins TRBV12-5 to TRBJ1-2; a tentative D match to TRBD1 spans 6 bases. The TCR was taken from a woman aged 18-29 years in good health and CMV-seronegative. This receptor carries the CDR3 CASGLVTGTGYTF. The DNA sequence is given as TGTGCTAGTGGTTTGGTTACAGGGACCGGCTACACCTTC. Reference TRBV12-5 and TRBJ1-2 proteins supply the regions before and after the CDR3; the full variable domain is: DARVTQTPRHKVTEMGQEVTMRCQPILGHNTVFWYRQTMMQGLELLAYFRNRAPLDDSGMPKDRFSAEMPDATLATLKIQPSEPRDSAVYFCASGLVTGTGYTFGSGTRLTVV.